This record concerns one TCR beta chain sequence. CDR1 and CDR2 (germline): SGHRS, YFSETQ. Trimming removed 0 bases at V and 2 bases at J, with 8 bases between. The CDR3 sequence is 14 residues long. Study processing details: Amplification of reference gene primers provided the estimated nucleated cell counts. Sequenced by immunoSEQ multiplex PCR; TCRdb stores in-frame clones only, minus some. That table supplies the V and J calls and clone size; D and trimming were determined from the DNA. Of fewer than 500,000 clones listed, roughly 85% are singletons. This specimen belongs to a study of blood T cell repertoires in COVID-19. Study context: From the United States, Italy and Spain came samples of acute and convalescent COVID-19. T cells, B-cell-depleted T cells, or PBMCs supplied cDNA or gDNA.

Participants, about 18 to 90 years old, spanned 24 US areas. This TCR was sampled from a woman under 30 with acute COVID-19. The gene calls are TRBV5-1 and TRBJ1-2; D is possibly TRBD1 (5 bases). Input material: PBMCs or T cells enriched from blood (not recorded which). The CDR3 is CASSLGQSNYGYTF. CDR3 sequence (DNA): TGCGCCAGCAGCTTGGGACAGAGCAACTATGGCTACACCTTC.